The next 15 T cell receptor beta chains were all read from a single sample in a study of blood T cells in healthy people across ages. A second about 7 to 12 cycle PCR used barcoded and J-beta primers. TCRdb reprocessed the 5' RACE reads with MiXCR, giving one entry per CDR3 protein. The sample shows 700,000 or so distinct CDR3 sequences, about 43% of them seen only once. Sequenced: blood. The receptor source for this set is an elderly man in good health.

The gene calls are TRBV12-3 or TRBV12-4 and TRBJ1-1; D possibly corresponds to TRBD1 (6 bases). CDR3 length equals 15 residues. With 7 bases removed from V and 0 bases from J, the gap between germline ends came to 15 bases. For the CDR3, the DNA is TGTGCCAGCACTTCGAGGACAGCCTTGAACACTGAAGCTTTCTTT. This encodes CASTSRTALNTEAFF.

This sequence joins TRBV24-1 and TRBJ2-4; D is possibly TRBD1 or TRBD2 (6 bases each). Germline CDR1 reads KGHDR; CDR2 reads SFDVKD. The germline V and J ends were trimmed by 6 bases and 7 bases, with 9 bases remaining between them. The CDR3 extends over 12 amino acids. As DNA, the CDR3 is TGTGCCACCAGTAGGGGGGAGAACATTCAGTACTTC. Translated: CATSRGENIQYF.

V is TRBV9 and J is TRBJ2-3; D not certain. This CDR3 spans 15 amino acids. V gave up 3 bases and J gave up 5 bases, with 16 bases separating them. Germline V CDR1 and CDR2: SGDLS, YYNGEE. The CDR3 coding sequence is TGTGCCAGCAGCGGGGCTCGGTCCAGAGGAGATACGCAGTATTTT. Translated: CASSGARSRGDTQYF.

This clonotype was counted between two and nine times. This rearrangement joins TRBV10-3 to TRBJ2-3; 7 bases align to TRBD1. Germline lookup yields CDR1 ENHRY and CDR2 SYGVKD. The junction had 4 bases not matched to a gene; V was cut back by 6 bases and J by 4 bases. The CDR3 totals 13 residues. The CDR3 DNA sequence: TGTGCCATCAGCCGACAGGGAGCAGATACGCAGTATTTT. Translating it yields CAISRQGADTQYF.

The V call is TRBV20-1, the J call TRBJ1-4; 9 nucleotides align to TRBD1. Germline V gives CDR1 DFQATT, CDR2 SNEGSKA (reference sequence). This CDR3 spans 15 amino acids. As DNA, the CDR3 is TGCAGACCCTTCGGGACAGGGCCAGATAATGAAAAACTGTTTTTT. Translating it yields CRPFGTGPDNEKLFF.

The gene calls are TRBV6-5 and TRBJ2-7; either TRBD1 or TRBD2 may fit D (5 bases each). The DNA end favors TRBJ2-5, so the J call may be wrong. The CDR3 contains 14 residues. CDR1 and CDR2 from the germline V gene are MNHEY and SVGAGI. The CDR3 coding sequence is TGTGCCAGCAGTAACCGGGGCTATAGCGAGACCCAGTACTTC. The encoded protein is CASSNRGYSETQYF.

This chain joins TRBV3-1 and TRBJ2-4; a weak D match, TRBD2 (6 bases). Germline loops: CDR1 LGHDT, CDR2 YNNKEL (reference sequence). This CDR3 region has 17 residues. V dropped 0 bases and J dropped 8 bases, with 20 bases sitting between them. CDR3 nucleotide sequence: TGTGCCAGCAGCCAAGATGGAGGGACCATCAGGGCCGACATTCAGTACTTC. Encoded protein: CASSQDGGTIRADIQYF.

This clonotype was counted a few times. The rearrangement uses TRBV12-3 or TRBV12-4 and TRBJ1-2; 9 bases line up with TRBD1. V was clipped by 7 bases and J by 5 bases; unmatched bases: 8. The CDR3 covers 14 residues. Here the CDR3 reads CASTFSQGAYGYTF. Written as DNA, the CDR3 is TGTGCCAGCACCTTCTCACAGGGGGCTTATGGCTACACCTTC.

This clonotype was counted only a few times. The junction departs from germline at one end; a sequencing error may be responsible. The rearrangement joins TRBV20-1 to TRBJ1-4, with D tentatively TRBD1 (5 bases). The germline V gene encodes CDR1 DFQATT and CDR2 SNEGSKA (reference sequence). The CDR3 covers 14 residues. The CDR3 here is CSARDGRVGEKLFF. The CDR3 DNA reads TGCAGTGCCAGAGACGGCAGGGTCGGCGAAAAACTGTTTTTT.

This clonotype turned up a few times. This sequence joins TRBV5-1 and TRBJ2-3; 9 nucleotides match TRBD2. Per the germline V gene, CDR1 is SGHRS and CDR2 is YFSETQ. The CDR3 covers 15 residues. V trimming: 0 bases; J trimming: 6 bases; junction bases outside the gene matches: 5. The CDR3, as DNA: TGCGCCAGCAGCTTGGAGCGGGGGGCCCCCGATACGCAGTATTTT. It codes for CASSLERGAPDTQYF.

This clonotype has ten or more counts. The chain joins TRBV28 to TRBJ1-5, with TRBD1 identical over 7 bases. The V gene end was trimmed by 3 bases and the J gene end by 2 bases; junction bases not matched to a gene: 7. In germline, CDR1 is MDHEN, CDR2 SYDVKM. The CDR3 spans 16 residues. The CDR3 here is CASSFQGEGGNQPQHF. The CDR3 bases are TGTGCCAGCAGTTTCCAGGGGGAAGGAGGCAATCAGCCCCAGCATTTT.

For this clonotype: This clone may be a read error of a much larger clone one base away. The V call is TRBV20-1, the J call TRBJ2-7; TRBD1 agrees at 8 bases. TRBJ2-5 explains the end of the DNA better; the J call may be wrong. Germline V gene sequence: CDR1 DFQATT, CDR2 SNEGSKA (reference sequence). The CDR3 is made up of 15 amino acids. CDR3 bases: TGCGGTGCTCGACGACCTCAGGGGGCCGGGGAGACCCAGTACTTC. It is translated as CGARRPQGAGETQYF.

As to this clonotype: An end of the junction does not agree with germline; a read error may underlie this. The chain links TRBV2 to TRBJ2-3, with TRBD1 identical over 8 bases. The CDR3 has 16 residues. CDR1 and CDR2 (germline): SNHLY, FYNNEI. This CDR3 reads CVSARQGLTSTDTQYF. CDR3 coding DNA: TGTGTCAGCGCGAGACAGGGGCTCACTAGCACAGATACGCAGTATTTT.

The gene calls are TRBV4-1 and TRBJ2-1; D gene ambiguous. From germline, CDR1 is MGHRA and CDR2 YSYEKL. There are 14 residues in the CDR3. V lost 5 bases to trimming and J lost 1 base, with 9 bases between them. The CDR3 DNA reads TGCGCCAGCAGCTCCCTTACATCCTACAATGAGCAGTTCTTC. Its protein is CASSSLTSYNEQFF.

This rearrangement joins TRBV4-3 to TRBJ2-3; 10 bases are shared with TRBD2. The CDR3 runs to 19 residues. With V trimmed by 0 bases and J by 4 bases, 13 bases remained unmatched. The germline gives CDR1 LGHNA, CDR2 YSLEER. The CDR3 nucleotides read TGCGCCAGCAGCCAAGAGGCCAGCGGGGGGGTCATTCGCGCAGATACGCAGTATTTT. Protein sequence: CASSQEASGGVIRADTQYF.